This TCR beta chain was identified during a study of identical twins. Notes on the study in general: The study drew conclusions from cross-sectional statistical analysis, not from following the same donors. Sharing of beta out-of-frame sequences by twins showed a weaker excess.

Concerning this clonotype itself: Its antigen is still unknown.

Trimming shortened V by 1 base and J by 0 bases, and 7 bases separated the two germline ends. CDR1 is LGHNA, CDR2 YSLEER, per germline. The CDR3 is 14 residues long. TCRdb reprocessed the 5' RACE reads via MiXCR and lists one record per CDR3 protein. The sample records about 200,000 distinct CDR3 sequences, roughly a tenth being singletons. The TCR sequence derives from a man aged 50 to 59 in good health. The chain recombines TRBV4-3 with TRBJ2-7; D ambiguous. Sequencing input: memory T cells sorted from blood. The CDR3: CASSQAHTSYEQYF. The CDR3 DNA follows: TGCGCCAGCAGCCAAGCCCACACCTCCTACGAGCAGTACTTC.